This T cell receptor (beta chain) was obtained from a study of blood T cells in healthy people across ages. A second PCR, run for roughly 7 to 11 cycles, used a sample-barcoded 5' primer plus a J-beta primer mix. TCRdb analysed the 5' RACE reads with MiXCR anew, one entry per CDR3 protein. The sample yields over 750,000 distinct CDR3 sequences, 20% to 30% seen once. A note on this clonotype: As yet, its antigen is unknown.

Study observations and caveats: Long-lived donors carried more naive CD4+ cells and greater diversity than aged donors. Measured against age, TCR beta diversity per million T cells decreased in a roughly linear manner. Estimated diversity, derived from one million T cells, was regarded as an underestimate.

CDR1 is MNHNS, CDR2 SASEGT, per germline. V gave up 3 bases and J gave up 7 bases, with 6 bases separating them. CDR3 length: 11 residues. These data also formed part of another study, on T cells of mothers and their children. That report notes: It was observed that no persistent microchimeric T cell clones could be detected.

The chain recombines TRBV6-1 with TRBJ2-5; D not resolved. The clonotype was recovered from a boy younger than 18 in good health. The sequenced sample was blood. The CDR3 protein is CASSDGVTQYF. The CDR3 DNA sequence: TGTGCCAGCAGTGATGGGGTGACCCAGTACTTC.